Listed here is a single T cell receptor beta chain. What it binds is not known. The source of the sample is a study of T cell responses to AZD1222 COVID-19 vaccine. Whole-study findings and limits: Females outnumbered males among donors, who were mostly white British; clonal diversity was possibly underestimated.

TCRdb keeps only in-frame clones here, not all; method: immunoSEQ multiplex PCR. The table records 75,000 to 80,000 clones, roughly 88% of them present only once. This clonotype was obtained from an adult who received the AZD1222 COVID-19 vaccine. The sequencing here drew on peripheral blood, taken 28 days after the second AZD1222 dose.

This CDR3 reads CASSLASGGLSYEQYF. The CDR3, as DNA: TGTGCCAGCAGCTTGGCTAGCGGGGGCCTCTCCTACGAGCAGTACTTC. V gene TRBV5-4 combines with J gene TRBJ2-7; 10 nucleotides agree with TRBD2. V was clipped by 0 bases and J by 0 bases; unmatched bases: 3. This CDR3 is built from 16 residues. The germline CDR1 and CDR2 sequences are SGHNT and YYREEE (reference sequence).